A selection of T cell receptor beta chains follows, all from one sample in a study of CD8 T cells in Susac syndrome. One entry per CDR3 protein, called by TCRdb with MiXCR from the immunoSEQ multiplex PCR reads. The sample includes under 200,000 distinct CDR3 sequences, over 85% of them seen just once. The sample comprised CD4+ T cells from PBMCs. These receptors were collected from a human donor in good health. Both conserved end residues are part of each CDR3. Each record gives: clone size, V gene, J gene, CDR3 protein. Only part of the rows carry a size: once, few, many, or a class if the clone is expanded.

abundance: -
v_gene: TRBV19
j_gene: TRBJ2-3
CDR3aa: CASSIDSRGHTDTQYF

abundance: -
v_gene: TRBV18
j_gene: TRBJ1-1
CDR3aa: CASSPLSLNTEAFF

abundance: -
v_gene: TRBV12-3/TRBV12-4
j_gene: TRBJ2-3
CDR3aa: CASSRTSALDTQYF

abundance: -
v_gene: TRBV5-1
j_gene: TRBJ1-5
CDR3aa: CASSLAGSPQPQHF

abundance: -
v_gene: TRBV7-9
j_gene: TRBJ2-1
CDR3aa: CASSLNVVGEQFF

abundance: -
v_gene: TRBV20-1
j_gene: TRBJ2-1
CDR3aa: CSARDSRGTGNSYNEQFF

abundance: -
v_gene: TRBV27
j_gene: TRBJ2-3
CDR3aa: CASSFTGTLTQYF

abundance: -
v_gene: TRBV25-1
j_gene: TRBJ2-4
CDR3aa: CASRSRSGKNIQYF

abundance: -
v_gene: TRBV14
j_gene: TRBJ2-1
CDR3aa: CASSQGTRYNEQFF

abundance: once
v_gene: TRBV7-8
j_gene: TRBJ2-1
CDR3aa: CASSPPPWGKNNEQFF

abundance: -
v_gene: TRBV3-1
j_gene: TRBJ2-2
CDR3aa: CASSQDGRWTGELFF

abundance: -
v_gene: TRBV15
j_gene: TRBJ2-6
CDR3aa: CATSRVKFSGANVLTF

abundance: -
v_gene: TRBV6-5
j_gene: TRBJ2-1
CDR3aa: CASSYLVEQAEQFF

abundance: -
v_gene: TRBV20-1
j_gene: TRBJ2-5
CDR3aa: CSARPIDRVETQYF